Below are 13 T cell receptor beta chains sequenced from a single sample in a study of blood T cell repertoires in COVID-19. Here immunoSEQ multiplex PCR was the method, and the copy in TCRdb shows in-frame clones only, minus some. The sample has about 74,000 clones; about 92% are singletons. Sequenced material: peripheral blood. The receptors were gathered from a man in his forties or fifties with acute or convalescent COVID-19.

The genes are TRBV28 and TRBJ2-7; TRBD1 matches at 7 bases. CDR3 length: 14 residues. From germline, CDR1 is MDHEN and CDR2 SYDVKM. The V segment lost 6 bases and the J segment 4 bases; nucleotides outside the gene matches: 9. The CDR3 region is CASSDPGTEYEQYF. Written as DNA, the CDR3 is TGTGCCAGCAGCGATCCCGGGACAGAGTACGAGCAGTACTTC.

This rearrangement joins TRBV4-3 to TRBJ2-7, with D possibly being TRBD2 (6 bases). This CDR3 comprises 15 residues. The V gene lost 0 bases and the J gene lost 4 bases, with 13 bases spanning the gap. Germline V gives CDR1 LGHNA, CDR2 YSLEER. In DNA, the CDR3 is TGCGCCAGCAGCCAAGATCTTGGCGGGGAGTACGAGCAGTACGTC. Protein: CASSQDLGGEYEQYV.

This clone was counted a few times. The chain combines TRBV6-5 with TRBJ1-4; tentative D call: TRBD1 (5 bases). This CDR3 has 13 amino acids. V dropped 6 bases and J dropped 8 bases, with 13 bases sitting between them. Per germline, CDR1 MNHEY and CDR2 SVGAGI. The CDR3 coding sequence is TGTGCCAGCAGCCGAGGACAACCAGAAAAACTGTTTTTT. Its translation is CASSRGQPEKLFF.

This chain connects TRBV2 to TRBJ2-7; the D gene is possibly TRBD2 (6 bases). V was shortened by 5 bases and J by 4 bases, with 15 bases between the two germline ends. The CDR3 runs 14 residues. CDR1 is SNHLY and CDR2 is FYNNEI in the germline V gene. The chain's CDR3 is CASSFEPGDYEQYV. The CDR3 DNA is TGTGCCAGCAGTTTCGAACCGGGGGATTACGAGCAGTACGTC.

This chain links TRBV6-5 with TRBJ2-7; 7 bases are shared with TRBD1. Trimming cost V 6 bases and J 3 bases; bases outside gene matches: 5. The CDR3 covers 13 residues. The V gene's germline CDR1 is MNHEY and CDR2 SVGAGI. CDR3 nucleotides: TGTGCCAGCAGAAACAGGGGCGGCTACGAGCAGTACTTC. It translates to CASRNRGGYEQYF.

J is TRBJ2-1 and V is TRBV7-9; 12 bases match TRBD2. In germline, CDR1 is SEHNR, CDR2 FQNEAQ (reference sequence). The CDR3 is made up of 18 amino acids. V shed 1 base, J shed 5 bases, and the junction held 9 bases outside the gene matches. CDR3 in amino acids: CASSLGDWTSGEHNEQFF. CDR3 in DNA: TGTGCCAGCAGCTTAGGGGACTGGACTAGCGGGGAACACAATGAGCAGTTCTTC.

The chain uses TRBV15 and TRBJ1-2, with no clear D. CDR1 and CDR2 from the germline V gene are LNHNV and YYDKDF (reference sequence). V lost 0 bases and J lost 0, with 8 bases in between. The CDR3 has 15 amino acids. Here the CDR3 reads CATSREGGANYGYTF. The CDR3 DNA is TGTGCCACCAGCAGAGAGGGAGGAGCTAACTATGGCTACACCTTC.

CDR3: CSVEWVRDNPVLETQYF. CDR3 coding DNA: TGCAGCGTTGAGTGGGTTCGGGACAACCCAGTGCTAGAGACCCAGTACTTC. V usage is TRBV29-1 and J usage is TRBJ2-5, with a weak D call TRBD1 (6 bases). The CDR3 is 17 amino acids. Trimming left V 3 bases short and J 4 bases short, with 24 bases between. Per the germline V gene, CDR1 is SQVTM and CDR2 is ANQGSEA. Filled out from reference TRBV29-1 and TRBJ2-5, the complete variable domain reads SAVISQKPSRDICQRGTSLTIQCQVDSQVTMMFWYRQQPGQSLTLIATANQGSEATYESGFVIDKFPISRPNLTFSTLTVSNMSPEDSSIYLCSVEWVRDNPVLETQYFGPGTRLLVL.

The chain carries TRBV15 and TRBJ2-5, with 11 positions matching TRBD2. Germline-derived CDR1 and CDR2 are LNHNV and YYDKDF (reference sequence). V dropped 3 bases and J dropped 5; count of bases not matched to a gene: 5. The CDR3 consists of 15 residues. The CDR3 nucleotides read TGTGCCACCAGCAGTGGACTAGCGGGTAGGGAGACCCAGTACTTC. Protein: CATSSGLAGRETQYF.

The gene calls are TRBV7-2 and TRBJ2-3, with D possibly TRBD1 on 6 matching bases. V lost 5 bases and J lost 0, with 9 bases in between. The germline V gene encodes CDR1 SGHTA and CDR2 FQGNSA. The CDR3 contains 14 residues. The CDR3: CASSKGHSTDTQYF. DNA for the CDR3: TGTGCCAGCAGCAAGGGACACAGCACAGATACGCAGTATTTT.

The chain is built from TRBV18 and TRBJ2-1, with TRBD1 matching 7 bases. Per germline, CDR1 KGHSH and CDR2 LQKENI. Trimming removed 0 bases from V and 3 bases from J; junction bases left unmatched: 11. The CDR3 runs 18 residues. The CDR3: CASSPPTGASNYYNEQFF. As DNA, the CDR3 is TGTGCCAGCTCACCACCCACAGGGGCGTCTAACTACTACAATGAGCAGTTCTTC.

The chain links TRBV29-1 to TRBJ2-7, with 7 bases fitting TRBD1. The germline gives CDR1 SQVTM, CDR2 ANQGSEA. The CDR3 is made up of 13 amino acids. V was clipped by 7 bases and J by 0 bases; unmatched bases: 6. CDR3 sequence reads: CSARDSLSYEQYF. The CDR3, as DNA: TGCAGCGCCAGGGACAGCCTCTCCTACGAGCAGTACTTC.

The chain has TRBV27 and TRBJ2-3, with D possibly TRBD2 on 5 matching bases. Trimming shortened V by 9 bases and J by 4 bases, and 11 bases separated the two germline ends. Germline values: CDR1 MNHEY, CDR2 SMNVEV (reference sequence). This CDR3 comprises 12 residues. CDR3 coding DNA: TGTGCCAGTTCTTATAGCGCAGATACGCAGTATTTT. Amino acids: CASSYSADTQYF.